The 15 T cell receptor beta chains listed next were all sequenced from one sample in a study of cytomegalovirus exposure and HLA in healthy donors. The assay was immunoSEQ multiplex PCR, and TCRdb's table has in-frame clones only and misses some. The sample gives about 160,000 clones, around 88% of which show up once; 2% to 2.5% is in the top ten. Sequencing was carried out using PBMCs. These receptors came from a woman between 18 and 29 years old in good health and CMV-seronegative.

The chain is built from TRBV10-2 and TRBJ1-2; 9 bases align to TRBD1. V was clipped by 2 bases and J by 5 bases; unmatched bases: 9. Germline CDR1 reads WSHSY; CDR2 reads SAAADI. The CDR3 loop spans 16 amino acids. The CDR3 is CASSERGDRDDYGYTF. The CDR3 DNA sequence: TGCGCCAGCAGTGAGAGAGGGGACAGGGATGATTATGGCTACACCTTC.

This sequence joins TRBV4-1 and TRBJ2-3; 7 bases agree with TRBD2. The V gene end was trimmed by 4 bases and the J gene end by 6 bases; junction bases not matched to a gene: 7. CDR3 length equals 14 residues. Germline loops: CDR1 MGHRA, CDR2 YSYEKL. The CDR3 DNA follows: TGCGCCAGCAGCCGCGGGGAGGGGAGCGATACGCAGTATTTT. It is translated as CASSRGEGSDTQYF.

This chain uses TRBV5-1 with TRBJ2-2, with TRBD1 identical over 11 bases. V lost 4 bases and J lost 4; bases outside the gene matches: 6. The CDR3 sequence is 16 residues long. Germline-derived CDR1 and CDR2 are SGHRS and YFSETQ. The CDR3 DNA reads TGCGCCAGCAGCCGAAGCGGGACAGGGGGCACCGGGGAGCTGTTTTTT. Its protein product is CASSRSGTGGTGELFF.

V usage is TRBV9 and J usage is TRBJ1-2; the D gene is possibly TRBD1 (6 bases). This CDR3 has 16 amino acids. Trimming cost V 0 bases and J 5 bases, with 17 bases left between them. The germline CDR1 and CDR2 sequences are SGDLS and YYNGEE. Written as DNA, the CDR3 is TGTGCCAGCAGCGTAGACCTTGGGGCAGGGGAATATGGCTACACCTTC. Translated, it gives CASSVDLGAGEYGYTF. Based on the CDR3 plus reference TRBV9 and TRBJ1-2, the full variable domain is DSGVTQTPKHLITATGQRVTLRCSPRSGDLSVYWYQQSLDQGLQFLIQYYNGEERAKGNILERFSAQQFPDLHSELNLSSLELGDSALYFCASSVDLGAGEYGYTFGSGTRLTVV.

The CDR3 DNA follows: TGTGCTAGTGGTCTCCCGTTCTCGGCGGTTAATGAAAAACTGTTTTTT. Its protein product is CASGLPFSAVNEKLFF. The chain combines TRBV12-5 with TRBJ1-4; D ambiguous. Germline CDR1 LGHNT, CDR2 FRNRAP. This CDR3 contains 16 residues. V was shortened by 5 bases and J by 4 bases, with 17 bases between the two germline ends.

The chain joins TRBV7-9 to TRBJ1-1, with 7 bases matching TRBD1. The CDR3 is 14 amino acids. V lost 8 bases to trimming and J lost 0 bases; unmatched junction nucleotides: 6. Germline V CDR1 and CDR2: SEHNR, FQNEAQ (reference sequence). The CDR3 nucleotides are TGTGCCAGCCGGGGGGGACAGATGAACACTGAAGCTTTCTTT. This sequence encodes CASRGGQMNTEAFF.

The chain is built from TRBV29-1 and TRBJ2-3; the D is unclear. The CDR3 is 12 amino acids. Trimming took 3 bases from V and 6 from J, leaving 10 bases between them. The germline gives CDR1 SQVTM, CDR2 ANQGSEA. The CDR3, as DNA: TGCAGCGTTGAGGGCCAAACGGATACGCAGTATTTT. This codes for CSVEGQTDTQYF.

This chain uses TRBV18 with TRBJ2-2, with a tentative D call TRBD1 (6 bases). Germline V gene lookup returns CDR1 KGHSH and CDR2 LQKENI. This CDR3 is built from 15 residues. The V gene lost 5 bases and the J gene lost 8 bases, with 18 bases spanning the gap. The CDR3 spells CASSLTPTGPGELFF. CDR3 nucleotide sequence: TGTGCCAGCTCATTAACACCAACAGGGCCGGGGGAGCTGTTTTTT.

This clone occurred once. The chain is built from TRBV4-3 and TRBJ1-2; D is ambiguous. With 0 bases removed from V and 0 bases from J, the gap between germline ends came to 8 bases. The CDR3 consists of 15 residues. Germline-derived CDR1 and CDR2 are LGHNA and YSLEER. CDR3 amino acids: CASSQETIANYGYTF. In nucleotides, the CDR3 is TGCGCCAGCAGCCAAGAGACAATAGCTAACTATGGCTACACCTTC.

The chain has TRBV25-1 and TRBJ1-1; 10 bases map to TRBD1. The CDR3 extends over 15 amino acids. CDR1 MGHDK and CDR2 SYGVNS come from the germline V gene. The trim removed 6 bases at V and 6 bases at J, leaving 10 bases unmatched. The CDR3 loop reads CASSDSGTGDAEAFF. The CDR3 DNA sequence: TGTGCCAGCAGCGATTCCGGGACAGGGGACGCTGAAGCTTTCTTT.

This chain links TRBV30 with TRBJ2-2; D is perhaps TRBD1 (6 bases). This CDR3 is built from 14 residues. Germline assignment: CDR1 GTSNPN and CDR2 SVGIG (reference sequence). V lost 4 bases, J lost 2 bases, and 11 bases lay in between. CDR3 DNA: TGTGCCTGGATTAGACAGGTCAACACCGGGGAGCTGTTTTTT. Encoded protein: CAWIRQVNTGELFF.

The table lists this clone with a few counts. The chain is built from TRBV11-2 and TRBJ2-5, with TRBD1 matching over 7 bases. The junction had 11 bases not matched to a gene; V was cut back by 5 bases and J by 5 bases. This CDR3 has 15 amino acids. Per the germline V gene, CDR1 is SGHAT and CDR2 is FQNNGV. The CDR3 protein is CASSARTGRGETQYF. The CDR3 DNA is TGTGCCAGCAGCGCCCGGACAGGTCGAGGGGAGACCCAGTACTTC.

V and J are TRBV9 and TRBJ2-7; D is undetermined. Trimming took off 3 bases at V and 7 bases at J, with 14 bases between the two ends. There are 13 residues in the CDR3. The V gene's germline CDR1 is SGDLS and CDR2 YYNGEE. Written as DNA, the CDR3 is TGTGCCAGCAGCGCCGGTACCTCGCGAGAGCAGTACTTC. Translated: CASSAGTSREQYF.

V and J are TRBV28 and TRBJ2-4; a possible D gene is TRBD2 (7 bases). The CDR3 is 14 amino acids. Germline CDR1 is MDHEN and CDR2 is SYDVKM. V lost 6 bases, J lost 6 bases, and 15 bases lay in between. CDR3 region: CASRLGGGLNIQYF. The CDR3, as DNA: TGTGCCAGCAGACTAGGGGGGGGTTTAAACATTCAGTACTTC.

The chain couples TRBV19 to TRBJ1-3; a possible D gene is TRBD1 (5 bases). The CDR3 loop spans 14 amino acids. Trimming removed 6 bases at V and 0 bases at J, with 9 bases between. In germline, CDR1 is LNHDA, CDR2 SQIVND (reference sequence). The CDR3 DNA reads TGTGCCAGTAGCGCAGGGCCCTCTGGAAACACCATATATTTT. Protein product: CASSAGPSGNTIYF.